Included here is one T cell receptor (beta chain) sequence, with context. These data belong to a study of blood T cell repertoires in COVID-19. At the level of the study: Collection of acute and convalescent COVID-19 samples took place in the United States, Italy and Spain. The cDNA or gDNA used as material had been derived from T cells, B-cell-depleted T cells, or PBMCs.

The CDR3 spans 14 residues. V trimming: 6 bases; J trimming: 0 bases; junction bases outside the gene matches: 3. Looked up from germline, CDR1 is SNHLY and CDR2 is FYNNEI. Source study methods: Nucleated cell counts were estimated from reference gene primer amplification. Some clones are missing from TCRdb's copy, which holds only in-frame ones; the method was immunoSEQ multiplex PCR. V and J calls and clone size are as listed in that table; D and trimming were resolved from the DNA. The sample shows 180,000 or so clones, 60% to 85% of them seen only once. Material: peripheral blood. The receptor was isolated from a woman between 45 and 60 years old with active or convalescent COVID-19. J is TRBJ2-7 and V is TRBV2, with 9 bases fitting TRBD2. The CDR3 reads CASRRTSASYEQYF. CDR3 in DNA: TGTGCCAGCAGACGGACTAGCGCCTCCTACGAGCAGTACTTC.